This TCR beta chain was recovered during a study of blood T cell repertoires in COVID-19. In the study overall: T cells, B-cell-depleted T cells, or PBMCs provided the cDNA or gDNA that served as material.

In germline, CDR1 is LNHDA, CDR2 SQIVND (reference sequence). Trimming removed 3 bases from V and 7 bases from J; junction bases left unmatched: 7. The CDR3 extends over 17 amino acids. Those who participated ranged in age from 18 to 89 years and resided in about 24 US areas. What the recovered Cohort 3 donors had was two negative PCRs, clearance, or symptom resolution. This clone was seen a single time. Source study methods: Counts of nucleated cells, estimated from reference gene primer amplification, were obtained. Assay: immunoSEQ multiplex PCR; the TCRdb copy retains only in-frame clones and omits some. From that table come the V and J calls and clone size; the DNA was used to work out D and trimming. The sample has around 300,000 clones, roughly 90% seen once.

The receptor was derived from a woman in her 50s who had recovered from COVID-19. The chain couples TRBV19 to TRBJ2-1; TRBD2 matches at 15 bases. The sample taken for sequencing was PBMCs or T cells enriched from blood (not recorded which). The CDR3 bases are TGTGCCAGTAGTATCGGGCGGACTAGCGGGAGGGGGAATGAGCAGTTCTTC. Its translation: CASSIGRTSGRGNEQFF.